This T cell receptor beta chain originates from a study of blood T cells in healthy people across ages. Points from the study as a whole: Higher diversity, along with more naive CD4+ cells, distinguished long-lived donors from aged donors.

Healthy Russian Caucasian donors spanned ages about 6 to 100 years. Total RNA was isolated from each sample in quantities of at least 6 micrograms. A sample-barcoded 5' primer and a J-beta primer mix were used in a second PCR of roughly 6 to 11 cycles. Unique molecular identifiers of 12 random nucleotides labeled each cDNA. Via MiXCR, TCRdb re-called the 5' RACE reads, giving one row per CDR3 protein. The sample carries about 290,000 distinct CDR3 sequences, about 25% recorded once. V gave up 6 bases and J gave up 3 bases; unmatched junction bases: 6. Germline loops: CDR1 DFQATT, CDR2 SNEGSKA (reference sequence). The CDR3 spans 14 residues. A note on this clonotype: Its antigen is as yet unknown.

The clonotype comes from a woman aged 70-85 years in good health. Sequencing was performed on blood. The chain uses TRBV20-1 and TRBJ1-4; TRBD1 matches 8 bases. The DNA of the CDR3 is TGCAGTGCAATTCCAGGGGGCGCTAATGAAAAACTGTTTTTT. It encodes CSAIPGGANEKLFF.